These 5 T cell receptor beta chains were all obtained from the same sample, sequenced in a study of Ad26.COV2.S vaccination and SARS-CoV-2 variants. Some clones are missing from TCRdb's copy, which holds only in-frame ones; the method was immunoSEQ multiplex PCR. The sample has roughly 500,000 clones, nearly 90% seen once. Treatment of the sample: some 20 received Ad26.COV2.S at low or high dose, single or two shots; roughly five received placebo; per-sample allocation not given. At day 63 after the first vaccine or placebo injection, samples were drawn. The specimen comprised peripheral blood, sampled in a trial of Ad26.COV2.S vaccine versus placebo. Source of these receptors: a person between 18 and 65 years old who received the Ad26.COV2.S COVID-19 vaccine or a placebo.

The rearrangement uses TRBV6-5 and TRBJ2-1; D tentatively fits TRBD1 or TRBD2 (5 bases each). This CDR3 spans 15 amino acids. Trimming stripped 5 bases from V and 15 bases from J, with 26 bases between. Germline CDR1 MNHEY, CDR2 SVGAGI. CDR3 residues: CASSPLDPYGTWGFF. Here the CDR3 DNA reads TGTGCCAGCAGTCCCCTGGACCCGTACGGGACCTGGGGGTTCTTC.

The gene calls are TRBV2 and TRBJ2-7, with D unclear. V dropped 6 bases and J dropped 7 bases, with 13 bases sitting between them. Germline CDR1 reads SNHLY; CDR2 reads FYNNEI. CDR3 size: 12 residues. The CDR3 reads CASRDPSREQYV. In DNA form, the CDR3 reads TGTGCCAGCAGGGACCCCTCCCGAGAGCAGTACGTC.

The genes are TRBV6-6 and TRBJ1-2; 9 bases line up with TRBD1. V trimming: 6 bases; J trimming: 8 bases; junction bases outside the gene matches: 16. The germline gives CDR1 MNHNY, CDR2 SVGAGI (reference sequence). The CDR3 covers 16 residues. The CDR3 DNA reads TGTGCCAGCAGGACTCCGGGACAGGGTTCGGTGCGGGGCTACACCTTC. Translating gives CASRTPGQGSVRGYTF.

The chain joins TRBV7-3 to TRBJ1-2; D is perhaps TRBD1 (5 bases). The CDR3 covers 14 residues. Trimming stripped 5 bases from V and 7 bases from J, with 17 bases between. Germline V lookup: CDR1 SGHTA, CDR2 FQGTGA. CDR3 sequence: CASSPRRGSGGYTF. DNA of the CDR3: TGTGCCAGCAGCCCACGGCGGGGGTCCGGTGGCTACACCTTC.

This clone has a single count. The chain employs TRBV15 and TRBJ2-7; tentatively, D is TRBD2 (6 bases). CDR1 and CDR2 (germline): LNHNV, YYDKDF (reference sequence). V was pared by 4 bases and J by 5 bases, with 12 bases between. This CDR3 spans 13 amino acids. The CDR3, as DNA: TGTGCCACCAGCATTCAGGGAGGCGACGAGCAGTACTTC. Translated: CATSIQGGDEQYF.